This entry lists 10 T cell receptor beta chains sequenced from one sample in a study of blood T cell repertoires in COVID-19. The table came from immunoSEQ multiplex PCR; TCRdb's copy has only in-frame clones and leaves some out. The sample lists over 150,000 clones; almost 80% were seen once. The sample consisted of PBMCs or T cells enriched from blood (not recorded which). The receptors shown here come from a woman aged 45-60 years who had recovered from COVID-19.

The chain joins TRBV28 to TRBJ1-5; D is perhaps TRBD1 (5 bases). The CDR3 runs 16 residues. CDR1 and CDR2 (germline): MDHEN, SYDVKM. Trimming removed 3 bases from V and 2 bases from J, with 14 bases in between. CDR3 nucleotide sequence: TGTGCCAGCAGTTTCGGCGCGAAAGGGGGCAATCAGCCCCAGCATTTT. Its protein is CASSFGAKGGNQPQHF.

The rearrangement joins TRBV5-1 to TRBJ2-4, with D possibly being TRBD1 (5 bases). The CDR3 totals 17 residues. The V end was cut by 4 bases, the J end by 0 bases, with 17 bases between. The germline V gene encodes CDR1 SGHRS and CDR2 YFSETQ. This CDR3 is CASSETGVRLAKNIQYF. The DNA of the CDR3 is TGCGCCAGCAGCGAAACAGGAGTGAGGCTAGCCAAAAACATTCAGTACTTC.

This clone has only a few counts. The genes are TRBV15 and TRBJ1-5, with D possibly matching TRBD1 (6 bases). CDR1 LNHNV and CDR2 YYDKDF come from the germline V gene (reference sequence). Trimming shortened V by 3 bases and J by 4 bases, and 10 bases separated the two germline ends. CDR3 size: 14 residues. The CDR3 coding sequence is TGTGCCACCAGCAGCGTCGGGACAAATCAGCCCCAGCATTTT. It specifies CATSSVGTNQPQHF.

As regards this clone: The sample carries other DNA sequences with the same CDR3. Here the CDR3 DNA reads TGTGCCAGCAGCGTAGTAGGGGGTTCTGGAAACACCATATATTTT. It yields the protein CASSVVGGSGNTIYF. This chain uses TRBV9 with TRBJ1-3; TRBD1 is a possible D gene (6 bases). V lost 0 bases to trimming and J lost 1 base, with 8 bases between them. Germline CDR1 SGDLS, CDR2 YYNGEE. CDR3 length: 15 residues.

On this clone: In the same sample, other DNA sequences code for this CDR3. V gene TRBV25-1 combines with J gene TRBJ2-1, with TRBD2 matching over 9 bases. J gave up 1 base and V 1 base, and 2 bases lay outside the gene matches. CDR3 size: 16 residues. Germline loops: CDR1 MGHDK, CDR2 SYGVNS. CDR3 coding DNA: TGTGCCAGCAGTGAATTGACTAGCGGTTCCTACAATGAGCAGTTCTTC. As protein: CASSELTSGSYNEQFF.

This clone was seen only once. This chain uses TRBV12-3 or TRBV12-4 with TRBJ2-1; no reliable D call. This CDR3 is built from 12 residues. V was trimmed by 3 bases and J by 13 bases, leaving 13 bases between them. The CDR3 is CASSFVSRSQFF. CDR3 nucleotide sequence: TGTGCCAGCAGTTTTGTTAGCCGATCCCAGTTCTTC.

The sample holds one count of this clone. J is TRBJ2-1 and V is TRBV13, with 8 bases identical to TRBD2. The germline CDR1 and CDR2 sequences are PRHDT and FYEKMQ (reference sequence). The CDR3 has 13 amino acids. The trim removed 7 bases at V and 7 bases at J, leaving 6 bases unmatched. For the CDR3, the DNA is TGTGCCAGCACCGGGGGGGTGGTAAATGAGCAGTTCTTC. This translates into CASTGGVVNEQFF.

This rearrangement joins TRBV12-3 or TRBV12-4 to TRBJ2-2, with D uncertain. The CDR3 is 12 residues long. With 4 bases removed from V and 5 bases from J, the gap between germline ends came to 5 bases. The CDR3 spells CASSSRTGELFF. CDR3 coding DNA: TGTGCCAGCAGTTCCCGTACCGGGGAGCTGTTTTTT.

The chain links TRBV3-1 (or the pseudogene TRBV3-2) to TRBJ2-1; TRBD2 matches at 13 bases. The CDR3 spans 14 residues. The junction had 9 bases not matched to a gene; V was cut back by 4 bases and J by 15 bases. Germline-derived CDR1 and CDR2 are LGHDT and YNNKEL (reference sequence). In DNA form, the CDR3 reads TGTGCCAGCAGCCCCCGGACTAGCGGGAGCCTTTGGTTCTTC. It codes for CASSPRTSGSLWFF.

V is TRBV11-2 and J is TRBJ2-3; 8 bases fit TRBD2. Germline CDR1 is SGHAT and CDR2 is FQNNGV. CDR3 size: 15 residues. The ends lost 4 bases at V and 4 bases at J; junction bases unmatched: 7. CDR3 residues: CASSSPAGVSDTQYF. The CDR3 region has the DNA TGTGCCAGCAGCTCCCCAGCGGGAGTATCAGATACGCAGTATTTT.